Sequencing of this T cell receptor beta chain was carried out in a study of identical twins. V shed 3 bases, J shed 5 bases, and the junction held 0 bases outside the gene matches. The germline V gene has CDR1 SQVTM and CDR2 ANQGSEA. The CDR3 length is 12 residues. The cDNA had a unique molecular identifier and a template-switch universal primer site. TCRdb re-called the 5' RACE reads with MiXCR, one entry per CDR3 protein. The sample shows hundreds of thousands of distinct CDR3 sequences, 9% to 15% of them seen only once. Findings and caveats of the study: Invariant MAIT and iNKT cells could partly confound zero-insertion analyses.

In regard to this clonotype: Its matching antigen is unknown.

The same data also contributed to another study, on yellow fever vaccine responses in identical twins.

This receptor was taken from a young woman in good health. The sequencing input was PBMCs. The V gene is TRBV29-1, the J gene TRBJ2-2; the match to TRBD2 covers 7 bases. For the CDR3, the DNA is TGCAGCGTTGACGGGGGGACCGGGGAGCTGTTTTTT. This sequence encodes CSVDGGTGELFF.